This T cell receptor beta chain was captured in a study of blood T cell repertoires in COVID-19. This CDR3 has 14 amino acids. V trimming: 6 bases; J trimming: 8 bases; junction bases outside the gene matches: 13. The germline V gene encodes CDR1 SGHTA and CDR2 FQGNSA. TCRdb's copy holds only in-frame clones and misses some; the assay was immunoSEQ multiplex PCR. The data hold around 100,000 clones, with about 85% observed a single time. This clone was observed a single time. The TCR was taken from a man in his forties with acute or convalescent COVID-19. Sequencing was carried out using peripheral blood. The chain uses TRBV7-2 and TRBJ2-7, with 7 bases matching TRBD2. CDR3 sequence reads: CASSAGVEGSKQYF. CDR3 nucleotides: TGTGCCAGCAGTGCGGGAGTGGAGGGGAGCAAGCAGTACTTC.